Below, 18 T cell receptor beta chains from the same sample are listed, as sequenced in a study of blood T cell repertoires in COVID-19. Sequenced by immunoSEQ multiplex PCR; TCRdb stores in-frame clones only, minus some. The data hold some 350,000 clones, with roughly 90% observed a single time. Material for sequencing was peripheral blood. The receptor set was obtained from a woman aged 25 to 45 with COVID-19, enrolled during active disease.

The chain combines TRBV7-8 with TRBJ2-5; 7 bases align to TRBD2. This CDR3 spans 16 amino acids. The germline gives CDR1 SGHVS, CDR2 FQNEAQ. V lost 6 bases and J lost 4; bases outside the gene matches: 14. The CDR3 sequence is CASRPSGGGSGETQYF. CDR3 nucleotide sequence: TGTGCCAGCAGGCCCTCCGGGGGAGGGAGTGGAGAGACCCAGTACTTC.

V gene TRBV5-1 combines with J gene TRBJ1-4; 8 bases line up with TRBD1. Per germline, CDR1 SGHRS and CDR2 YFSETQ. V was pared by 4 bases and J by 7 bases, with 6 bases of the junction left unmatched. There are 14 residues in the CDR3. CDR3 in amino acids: CASSVGQGGEKLFF. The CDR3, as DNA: TGCGCCAGCAGCGTCGGACAGGGTGGTGAAAAACTGTTTTTT.

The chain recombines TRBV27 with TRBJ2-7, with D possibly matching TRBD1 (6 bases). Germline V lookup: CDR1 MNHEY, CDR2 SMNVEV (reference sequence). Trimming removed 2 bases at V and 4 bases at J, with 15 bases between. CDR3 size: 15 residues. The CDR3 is CASSLAARGTYEQYF. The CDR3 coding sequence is TGTGCCAGCAGTTTAGCGGCCAGGGGAACGTACGAGCAGTACTTC.

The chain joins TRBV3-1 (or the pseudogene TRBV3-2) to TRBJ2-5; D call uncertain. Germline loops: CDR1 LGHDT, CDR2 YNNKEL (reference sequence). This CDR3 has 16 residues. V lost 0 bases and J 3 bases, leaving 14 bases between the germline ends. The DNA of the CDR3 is TGTGCCAGCAGCCAAGATAAAGTTCCGGTAAAAGAGACCCAGTACTTC. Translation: CASSQDKVPVKETQYF.

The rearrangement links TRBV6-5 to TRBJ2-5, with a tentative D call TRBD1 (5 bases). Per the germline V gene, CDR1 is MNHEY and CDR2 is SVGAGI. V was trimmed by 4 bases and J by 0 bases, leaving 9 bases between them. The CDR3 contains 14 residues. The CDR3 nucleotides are TGTGCCAGCAGTTTGGGGCCACACCAAGAGACCCAGTACTTC. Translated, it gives CASSLGPHQETQYF.

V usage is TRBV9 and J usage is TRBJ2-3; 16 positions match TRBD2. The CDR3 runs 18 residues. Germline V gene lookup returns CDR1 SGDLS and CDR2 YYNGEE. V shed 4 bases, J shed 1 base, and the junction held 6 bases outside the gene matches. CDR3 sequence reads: CASSSGLAGGPGTDTQYF. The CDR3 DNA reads TGTGCCAGCAGCTCGGGACTAGCGGGAGGGCCTGGCACAGATACGCAGTATTTT.

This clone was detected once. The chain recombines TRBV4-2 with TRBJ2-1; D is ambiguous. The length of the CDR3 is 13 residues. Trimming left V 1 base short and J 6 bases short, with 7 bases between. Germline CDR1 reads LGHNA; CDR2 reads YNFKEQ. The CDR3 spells CASSQGLFNEQFF. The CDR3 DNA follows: TGTGCCAGCAGCCAAGGGCTCTTCAATGAGCAGTTCTTC.

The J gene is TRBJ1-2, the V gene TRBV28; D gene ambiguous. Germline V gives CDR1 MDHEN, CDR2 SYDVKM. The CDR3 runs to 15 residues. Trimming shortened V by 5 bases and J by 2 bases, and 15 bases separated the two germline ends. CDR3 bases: TGTGCCAGCAGTCTCAGTGGGGAGGGCAACTATGGCTACACCTTC. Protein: CASSLSGEGNYGYTF.

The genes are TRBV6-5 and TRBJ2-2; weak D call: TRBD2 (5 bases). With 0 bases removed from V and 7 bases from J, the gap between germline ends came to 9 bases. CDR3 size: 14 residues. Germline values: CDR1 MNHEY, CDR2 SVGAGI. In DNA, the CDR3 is TGTGCCAGCAGTTACTCGACGGGGATCGGGGAGCTGTTTTTT. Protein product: CASSYSTGIGELFF.

The DNA of the CDR3 is TGCGCCAGCAGCCAAGGCAGCCTCGACAAGGCGGGCGGCTACACCTTC. Translating it yields CASSQGSLDKAGGYTF. This chain uses TRBV4-1 with TRBJ1-2; D gene ambiguous. V was clipped by 1 base and J by 8 bases, with 20 bases between them. CDR1 is MGHRA, CDR2 YSYEKL, per germline. The length of the CDR3 is 16 residues.

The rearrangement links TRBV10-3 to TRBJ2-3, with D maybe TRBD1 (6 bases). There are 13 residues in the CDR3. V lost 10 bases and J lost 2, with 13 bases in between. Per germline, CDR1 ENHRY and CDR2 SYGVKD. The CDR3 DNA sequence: TGTGCCACCCGGACAGTCAACACAGATACGCAGTATTTT. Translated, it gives CATRTVNTDTQYF.

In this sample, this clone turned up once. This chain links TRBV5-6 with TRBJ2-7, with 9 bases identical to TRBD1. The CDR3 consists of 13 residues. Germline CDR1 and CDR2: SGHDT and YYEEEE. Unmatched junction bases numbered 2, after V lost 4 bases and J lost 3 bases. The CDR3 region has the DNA TGTGCCAGCAGCCCGACAGGGGGCTACGAGCAGTACTTC. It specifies CASSPTGGYEQYF.

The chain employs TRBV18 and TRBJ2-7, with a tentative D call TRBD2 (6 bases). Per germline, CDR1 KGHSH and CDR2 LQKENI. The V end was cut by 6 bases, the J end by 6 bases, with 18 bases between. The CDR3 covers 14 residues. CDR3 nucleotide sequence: TGTGCCAGCTCCCCGTCCGGGGGAGCGGGCGAGCAGTACGTC. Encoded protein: CASSPSGGAGEQYV.

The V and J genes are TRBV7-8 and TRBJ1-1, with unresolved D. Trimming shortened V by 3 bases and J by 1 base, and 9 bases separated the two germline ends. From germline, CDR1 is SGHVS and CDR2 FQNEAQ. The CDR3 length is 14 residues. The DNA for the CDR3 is TGTGCCAGCAGCTTTTCCCGAGGGAACACTGAAGCTTTCTTT. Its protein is CASSFSRGNTEAFF.

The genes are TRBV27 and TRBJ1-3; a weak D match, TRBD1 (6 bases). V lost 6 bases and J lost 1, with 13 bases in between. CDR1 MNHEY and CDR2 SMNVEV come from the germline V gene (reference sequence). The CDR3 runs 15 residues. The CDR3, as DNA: TGTGCCAGCAGCGCAGGGGCTGGATCTGGAAACACCATATATTTT. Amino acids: CASSAGAGSGNTIYF.

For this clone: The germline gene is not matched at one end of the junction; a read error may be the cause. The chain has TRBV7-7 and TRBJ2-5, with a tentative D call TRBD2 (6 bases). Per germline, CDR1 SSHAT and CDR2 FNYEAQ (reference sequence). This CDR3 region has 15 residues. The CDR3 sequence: CASSLAPLSGETQYF. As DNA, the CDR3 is TGTGCTAGCAGCTTAGCCCCCCTTAGCGGTGAGACCCAGTACTTC. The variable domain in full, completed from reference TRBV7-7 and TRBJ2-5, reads GAGVSQSPRYKVTKRGQDVTLRCDPISSHATLYWYQQALGQGPEFLTYFNYEAQPDKSGLPSDRFSAERPEGSISTLTIQRTEQRDSAMYRCASSLAPLSGETQYFGPGTRLLVL.

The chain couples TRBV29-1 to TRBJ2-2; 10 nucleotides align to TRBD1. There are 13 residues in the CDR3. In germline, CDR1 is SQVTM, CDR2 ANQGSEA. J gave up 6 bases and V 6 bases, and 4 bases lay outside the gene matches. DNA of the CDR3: TGCAGCGTGGCCGGGACAGGGGCCGGGGAGCTGTTTTTT. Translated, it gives CSVAGTGAGELFF.

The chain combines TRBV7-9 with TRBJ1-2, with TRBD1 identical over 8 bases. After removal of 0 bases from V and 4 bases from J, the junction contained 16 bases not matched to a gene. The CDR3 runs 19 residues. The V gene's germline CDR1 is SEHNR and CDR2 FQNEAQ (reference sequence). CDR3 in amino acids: CASSLATGRGHPLPYGYTF. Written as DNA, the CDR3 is TGTGCCAGCAGCTTAGCTACGGGCAGGGGGCATCCCTTACCCTATGGCTACACCTTC.